Included here is one TCR beta chain sequence, with context. The sample is drawn from a study of blood T cell repertoires in COVID-19. The trim removed 1 base at V and 3 bases at J, leaving 7 bases unmatched. The germline V gene encodes CDR1 SEHNR and CDR2 FQNEAQ (reference sequence). This CDR3 comprises 17 residues. Some clones are missing from TCRdb's copy, which holds only in-frame ones; the method was immunoSEQ multiplex PCR. The repertoire holds a few hundred thousand clones, with 80% to 90% as singletons. This TCR came from a man aged 50 to 60 with active or convalescent COVID-19. The chain combines TRBV7-9 with TRBJ2-1, with 9 bases identical to TRBD2. The specimen was peripheral blood. This CDR3 reads CASSLERGADYYNEQFF. The CDR3 DNA reads as TGTGCCAGCAGCTTAGAGCGGGGGGCAGACTACTACAATGAGCAGTTCTTC.